The TCR beta chain under discussion was sequenced for a study of blood T cell repertoires in COVID-19. Study-wide context: Italy, Spain and the United States were the sources of the convalescent and acute COVID-19 samples.

In the authors' methods: By means of reference gene primer amplification, nucleated cell counts were estimated. TCRdb's copy holds only in-frame clones and misses some; the assay was immunoSEQ multiplex PCR. The V and J calls and the clone size are those of that table, but D and trimming were determined from the DNA. Of roughly 120,000 clones listed, roughly 80% are singletons. CDR1 is MNHNS and CDR2 is SASEGT in the germline V gene. The ends lost 1 base at V and 4 bases at J; junction bases unmatched: 4. The CDR3 contains 14 residues. Comment on this clone: The same CDR3 is also encoded by other DNA sequences in this sample.

The TCR sequence derives from a man between 65 and 79 years old with acute or convalescent COVID-19. Source material: peripheral blood. The chain carries TRBV6-1 and TRBJ2-7; TRBD1 matches 7 bases. CDR3 sequence reads: CASSEGTGFYEQYF. DNA of the CDR3: TGTGCCAGCAGTGAAGGGACAGGTTTTTACGAGCAGTACTTC.